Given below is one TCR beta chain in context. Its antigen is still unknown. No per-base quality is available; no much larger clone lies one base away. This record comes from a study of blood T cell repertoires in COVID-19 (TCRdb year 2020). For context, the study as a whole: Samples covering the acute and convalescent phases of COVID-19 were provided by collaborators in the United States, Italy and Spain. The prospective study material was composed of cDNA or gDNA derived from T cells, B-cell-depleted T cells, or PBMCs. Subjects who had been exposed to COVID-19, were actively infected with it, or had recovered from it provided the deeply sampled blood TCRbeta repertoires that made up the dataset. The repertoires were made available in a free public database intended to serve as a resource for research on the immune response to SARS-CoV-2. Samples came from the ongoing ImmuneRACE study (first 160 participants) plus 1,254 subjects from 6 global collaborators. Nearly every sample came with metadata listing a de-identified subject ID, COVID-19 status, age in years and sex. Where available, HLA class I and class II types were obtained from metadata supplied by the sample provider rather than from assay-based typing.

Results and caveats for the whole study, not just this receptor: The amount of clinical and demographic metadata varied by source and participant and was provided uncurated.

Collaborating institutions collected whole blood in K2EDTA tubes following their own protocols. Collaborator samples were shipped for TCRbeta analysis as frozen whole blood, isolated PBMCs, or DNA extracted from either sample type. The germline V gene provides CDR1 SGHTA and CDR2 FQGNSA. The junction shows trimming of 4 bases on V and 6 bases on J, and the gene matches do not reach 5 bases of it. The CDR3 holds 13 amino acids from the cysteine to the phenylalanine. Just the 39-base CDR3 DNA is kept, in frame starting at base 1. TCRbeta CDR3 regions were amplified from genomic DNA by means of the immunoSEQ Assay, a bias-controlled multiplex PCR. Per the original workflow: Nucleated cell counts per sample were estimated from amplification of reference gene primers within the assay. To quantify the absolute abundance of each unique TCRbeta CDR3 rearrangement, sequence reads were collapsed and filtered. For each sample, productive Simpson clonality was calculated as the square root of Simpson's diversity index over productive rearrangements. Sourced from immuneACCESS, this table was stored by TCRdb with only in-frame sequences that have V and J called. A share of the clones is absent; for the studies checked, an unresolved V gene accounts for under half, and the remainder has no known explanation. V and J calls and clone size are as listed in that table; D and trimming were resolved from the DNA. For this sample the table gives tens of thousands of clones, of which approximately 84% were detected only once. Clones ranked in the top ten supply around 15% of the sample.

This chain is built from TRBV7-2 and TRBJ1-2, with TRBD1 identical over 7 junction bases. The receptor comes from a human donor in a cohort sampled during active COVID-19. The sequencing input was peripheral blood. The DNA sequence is TGTGCCAGCAGCTCCCGACAGGGAAATGGCTACACCTTC. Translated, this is CASSSRQGNGYTF. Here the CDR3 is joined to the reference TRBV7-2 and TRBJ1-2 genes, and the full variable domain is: GAGVSQSPSNKVTEKGKDVELRCDPISGHTALYWYRQSLGQGLEFLIYFQGNSAPDKSGLPSDRFSAERTGGSVSTLTIQRTQQEDSAVYLCASSSRQGNGYTFGSGTRLTVV.